One and the same sample provided the 24 T cell receptor beta chains below, sequenced in a study of T cell responses to AZD1222 COVID-19 vaccine. Some clones are missing from TCRdb's copy, which holds only in-frame ones; the method was immunoSEQ multiplex PCR. This sample has some 98,000 clones, with 85% to 90% found just once. The sequencing used peripheral blood, collected 28 days after the second AZD1222 dose. The source is an adult who received the AZD1222 COVID-19 vaccine.

The rearrangement joins TRBV5-4 to TRBJ1-5; D perhaps matches TRBD1 (5 bases). This CDR3 comprises 14 residues. V was trimmed by 0 bases and J by 7 bases, leaving 11 bases between them. CDR1 SGHNT and CDR2 YYREEE come from the germline V gene (reference sequence). CDR3 region: CASSLDGDVQPQHF. DNA of the CDR3: TGTGCCAGCAGCTTGGATGGGGACGTGCAGCCCCAGCATTTT.

This clone turned up a few times. The chain carries TRBV19 and TRBJ2-7; 7 nucleotides align to TRBD2. This CDR3 has 16 amino acids. CDR1 LNHDA and CDR2 SQIVND come from the germline V gene (reference sequence). V was clipped by 3 bases and J by 3 bases; unmatched bases: 11. The CDR3 nucleotides read TGTGCCAGTAGTATTGAGGCTAGCGGAGTGGGCTACGAGCAGTACTTC. Translating gives CASSIEASGVGYEQYF.

This chain uses TRBV13 with TRBJ1-2; TRBD1 is a possible D gene (5 bases). Trimming left V 5 bases short and J 2 bases short, with 18 bases between. Germline V gene data show CDR1 as PRHDT and CDR2 as FYEKMQ (reference sequence). This CDR3 has 16 amino acids. CDR3 bases: TGTGCCAGCAGCGAACAACAGGCTCTGAACAACTATGGCTACACCTTC. Translation: CASSEQQALNNYGYTF.

The V gene is TRBV6-6, the J gene TRBJ1-1; D gene unclear. V was clipped by 6 bases and J by 2 bases, with 13 bases between them. This CDR3 contains 14 residues. The germline gives CDR1 MNHNY, CDR2 SVGAGI (reference sequence). CDR3 loop: CASSFQEGNTEAFF. For the CDR3, the DNA is TGTGCCAGCAGCTTCCAAGAAGGTAACACTGAAGCTTTCTTT.

The V gene is TRBV28, the J gene TRBJ1-1, with TRBD1 as a possible D gene (5 bases). V lost 3 bases to trimming and J lost 5 bases, with 7 bases between them. Germline CDR1 is MDHEN and CDR2 is SYDVKM. The CDR3 has 12 residues. The CDR3 nucleotides read TGTGCCAGCAGTTTGGGGGAAACTGAAGCTTTCTTT. This gives the protein CASSLGETEAFF. Supplemented by reference TRBV28 and TRBJ1-1, the full variable domain reads DVKVTQSSRYLVKRTGEKVFLECVQDMDHENMFWYRQDPGLGLRLIYFSYDVKMKEKGDIPEGYSVSREKKERFSLILESASTNQTSMYLCASSLGETEAFFGQGTRLTVV.

The J gene is TRBJ1-6, the V gene TRBV7-9, with D maybe TRBD1 (6 bases). This CDR3 spans 13 amino acids. Germline V gives CDR1 SEHNR, CDR2 FQNEAQ (reference sequence). Deletions cut 11 bases from V and 4 bases from J, with 12 bases between. This CDR3 is CARGASYNSPLHF. The CDR3 coding sequence is TGTGCCCGGGGGGCGTCATATAATTCACCCCTCCACTTT.

This clone was seen once. The V and J genes are TRBV6-5 and TRBJ2-2; possible D gene TRBD1, 6 bases. Germline CDR1 is MNHEY and CDR2 is SVGAGI. CDR3 length: 12 amino acids. V was trimmed by 6 bases and J by 7 bases, leaving 9 bases between them. CDR3: CASRKTGGELFF. The CDR3 nucleotides read TGTGCCAGCAGAAAGACAGGCGGGGAGCTGTTTTTT.

This clone appeared once. V and J are TRBV24-1 and TRBJ2-1, with D possibly being TRBD1 (6 bases). Germline V gives CDR1 KGHDR, CDR2 SFDVKD. The germline V and J ends were trimmed by 9 bases and 2 bases, with 19 bases remaining between them. The CDR3 has 16 residues. CDR3 sequence: CATGPTGRGAYNEQFF. CDR3 in DNA: TGTGCCACCGGCCCTACAGGGCGAGGGGCCTACAATGAGCAGTTCTTC.

This clone occurred once. The V and J genes are TRBV2 and TRBJ1-2, with D possibly TRBD1 on 5 matching bases. V lost 2 bases, J lost 2 bases, and 9 bases lay in between. In germline, CDR1 is SNHLY, CDR2 FYNNEI. The CDR3 runs 14 residues. CDR3 sequence (DNA): TGTGCCAGCAGTGAACAGGGCTCCAACTATGGCTACACCTTC. Amino acid sequence: CASSEQGSNYGYTF.

J is TRBJ2-2 and V is TRBV11-2; 12 bases are a match to TRBD2. Germline CDR1 and CDR2: SGHAT and FQNNGV. Trimming removed 5 bases from V and 8 bases from J; junction bases left unmatched: 9. The CDR3 has 16 amino acids. The CDR3 region is CASSQTSGRSGGELFF. The CDR3 coding sequence is TGTGCCAGCAGCCAAACTAGCGGGAGGTCCGGAGGGGAGCTGTTTTTT.

This clone was counted only a few times. V usage is TRBV7-9 and J usage is TRBJ1-2; 7 bases align to TRBD1. Trimming took 5 bases from V and 4 from J; bases not matched to a gene: 4. Germline V gene lookup returns CDR1 SEHNR and CDR2 FQNEAQ (reference sequence). The CDR3 runs to 13 residues. CDR3 residues: CASSLQGFYGYTF. Written as DNA, the CDR3 is TGTGCCAGCAGCCTACAGGGGTTCTATGGCTACACCTTC.

The V and J genes are TRBV5-1 and TRBJ2-2; 10 bases fit TRBD2. The germline V gene encodes CDR1 SGHRS and CDR2 YFSETQ. The CDR3 totals 18 residues. The trim removed 0 bases at V and 4 bases at J, leaving 9 bases unmatched. Here the CDR3 DNA reads TGCGCCAGCAGCTTGGCCGTTGGTCTAGCGGGAGCCACCGGGGAGCTGTTTTTT. Its translation: CASSLAVGLAGATGELFF.

The chain employs TRBV28 and TRBJ2-2; D is unresolved. Germline CDR1 reads MDHEN; CDR2 reads SYDVKM. Trimming cost V 3 bases and J 6 bases, with 11 bases left between them. The CDR3 covers 14 residues. The CDR3 region has the DNA TGTGCCAGCAGTTTCTCTGGGTGGTCCGGGGAGCTGTTTTTT. Translation gives CASSFSGWSGELFF. The full variable domain, in which reference TRBV28 and TRBJ2-2 provide the parts outside the CDR3, is DVKVTQSSRYLVKRTGEKVFLECVQDMDHENMFWYRQDPGLGLRLIYFSYDVKMKEKGDIPEGYSVSREKKERFSLILESASTNQTSMYLCASSFSGWSGELFFGEGSRLTVL.

The J gene is TRBJ1-5, the V gene TRBV6-6, with 7 bases aligning to TRBD1. The CDR3 loop spans 15 amino acids. Germline trimming cut 2 bases from V and 10 bases from J; bases unmatched to any gene: 11. Looked up from germline, CDR1 is MNHNY and CDR2 is SVGAGI (reference sequence). The CDR3: CASSYGTGEMGPQHF. The CDR3 DNA reads TGTGCCAGCAGTTACGGAACAGGGGAGATGGGACCCCAGCATTTT.

This sequence joins TRBV9 and TRBJ2-1; 8 nucleotides match TRBD1. V lost 6 bases and J lost 3; bases outside the gene matches: 11. The CDR3 is made up of 16 amino acids. The germline gives CDR1 SGDLS, CDR2 YYNGEE. The DNA of the CDR3 is TGTGCCAGCACCCCTACAGGGACAGGTGGCTACAATGAGCAGTTCTTC. Translation: CASTPTGTGGYNEQFF.

V and J are TRBV7-9 and TRBJ1-2, with TRBD1 matching 8 bases. Germline V lookup: CDR1 SEHNR, CDR2 FQNEAQ (reference sequence). The CDR3 sequence is 15 residues long. V was clipped by 5 bases and J by 6 bases; unmatched bases: 11. The CDR3 DNA reads as TGTGCCAGCAGCGGGGGGACAGGACTGCTTGATGGCTACACCTTC. This sequence encodes CASSGGTGLLDGYTF.

The chain combines TRBV5-5 with TRBJ1-1; the D gene is possibly TRBD1 (5 bases). CDR3 length: 15 residues. V lost 3 bases, J lost 6 bases, and 18 bases lay in between. The V gene's germline CDR1 is SGHKS and CDR2 YYEKEE (reference sequence). The CDR3, as DNA: TGTGCCAGCAGCTCCACGGGCCTAAGGGGCGCTGAAGCTTTCTTT. Its protein is CASSSTGLRGAEAFF.

The chain joins TRBV7-9 to TRBJ1-1; D not certain. V lost 0 bases to trimming and J lost 1 base, with 6 bases between them. Germline assignment: CDR1 SEHNR and CDR2 FQNEAQ (reference sequence). The CDR3 has 14 amino acids. This chain's CDR3 is CASSLAGRNTEAFF. The CDR3 region has the DNA TGTGCCAGCAGCTTAGCGGGAAGGAACACTGAAGCTTTCTTT.

This clone was seen only once. CDR3 amino acids: CASSGDMNTEAFF. The CDR3 DNA is TGCGCCAGCAGCGGGGACATGAACACTGAAGCTTTCTTT. The chain links TRBV5-1 to TRBJ1-1, with D possibly being TRBD1 (6 bases). This CDR3 has 13 residues. CDR1 SGHRS and CDR2 YFSETQ come from the germline V gene. The ends were cut back, 4 bases at V and 0 bases at J, with 7 bases in the middle.

The table lists this clone with a count of one. The chain employs TRBV29-1 and TRBJ2-5, with 9 bases lining up with TRBD1. The ends lost 4 bases at V and 2 bases at J; junction bases unmatched: 5. CDR1 is SQVTM and CDR2 is ANQGSEA in the germline V gene. CDR3 length equals 14 residues. As DNA, the CDR3 is TGCAGCGTTGCGACAGGGGGGATTCAAGAGACCCAGTACTTC. Residues: CSVATGGIQETQYF.

This clone was seen a handful of times. The chain carries TRBV6-5 and TRBJ2-5; the match to TRBD1 covers 10 bases. V was clipped by 1 base and J by 5 bases; unmatched bases: 7. There are 16 residues in the CDR3. Germline CDR1 is MNHEY and CDR2 is SVGAGI. The CDR3 coding sequence is TGTGCCAGCAGTTACTTGAGGACAGGGGGTGGGGAGACCCAGTACTTC. Translated, it gives CASSYLRTGGGETQYF.

The chain combines TRBV3-1 (or the pseudogene TRBV3-2) with TRBJ1-2, with D unclear. The germline V and J ends were trimmed by 0 bases and 4 bases, with 12 bases remaining between them. The CDR3 consists of 15 residues. CDR1 LGHDT and CDR2 YNNKEL come from the germline V gene (reference sequence). CDR3 nucleotide sequence: TGTGCCAGCAGCCAAGATACTACAGACTCCTATGGCTACACCTTC. Translating gives CASSQDTTDSYGYTF.

The chain has TRBV27 and TRBJ1-2, with D tentatively TRBD1 (5 bases). The length of the CDR3 is 13 residues. The V and J ends lost 3 bases and 1 base respectively, with 6 bases between them. Germline CDR1 is MNHEY and CDR2 is SMNVEV (reference sequence). In nucleotides, the CDR3 is TGTGCCAGCAGTTTCGACAGTAACTATGGCTACACCTTC. Residues: CASSFDSNYGYTF.

This chain connects TRBV5-1 to TRBJ1-5; no clear D gene. Germline V lookup: CDR1 SGHRS, CDR2 YFSETQ. The CDR3 covers 15 residues. V was trimmed by 0 bases and J by 3 bases, leaving 10 bases between them. CDR3 DNA: TGCGCCAGCAGCTTGGCCGTCGGGGACAATCAGCCCCAGCATTTT. Its protein is CASSLAVGDNQPQHF.